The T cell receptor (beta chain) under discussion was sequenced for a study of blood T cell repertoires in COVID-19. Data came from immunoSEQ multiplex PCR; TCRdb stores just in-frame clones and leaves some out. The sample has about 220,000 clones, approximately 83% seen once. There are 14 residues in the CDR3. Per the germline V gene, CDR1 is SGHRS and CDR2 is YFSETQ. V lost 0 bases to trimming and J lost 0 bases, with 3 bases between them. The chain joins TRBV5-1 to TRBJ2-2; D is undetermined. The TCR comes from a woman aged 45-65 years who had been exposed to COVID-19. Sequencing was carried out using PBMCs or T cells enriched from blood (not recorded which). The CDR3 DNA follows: TGCGCCAGCAGCTTGGACACGAACACCGGGGAGCTGTTTTTT. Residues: CASSLDTNTGELFF.